The present T cell receptor beta chain was sequenced within a study of blood T cell repertoires in COVID-19. At the level of the study: Spain, Italy and the United States supplied samples that represented acute and convalescent COVID-19. T cells, B-cell-depleted T cells, or PBMCs provided the cDNA or gDNA that served as material.

V dropped 0 bases and J dropped 5; count of bases not matched to a gene: 9. Germline V lookup: CDR1 SGHRS, CDR2 YFSETQ. CDR3 size: 16 residues. In the original workflow: Estimation of nucleated cell counts was performed using reference gene primer amplification. The repertoire was sequenced with immunoSEQ multiplex PCR; TCRdb's copy has only in-frame clones and lacks some. The DNA gave D and trimming, while V, J and clone size come from that table. This sample has 7,000 to 9,000 clones, with about 84% found just once. This clone was picked up one time. Within the sample, other DNA sequences also encode this same CDR3.

The TCR was taken from a human donor in a cohort sampled during active COVID-19. The sequencing input was peripheral blood. The chain links TRBV5-1 to TRBJ2-7, with 9 bases lining up with TRBD2. The CDR3 here is CASSLAPGGGGHEQYF. CDR3 DNA: TGCGCCAGCAGCTTGGCCCCGGGCGGGGGGGGGCACGAGCAGTACTTC.